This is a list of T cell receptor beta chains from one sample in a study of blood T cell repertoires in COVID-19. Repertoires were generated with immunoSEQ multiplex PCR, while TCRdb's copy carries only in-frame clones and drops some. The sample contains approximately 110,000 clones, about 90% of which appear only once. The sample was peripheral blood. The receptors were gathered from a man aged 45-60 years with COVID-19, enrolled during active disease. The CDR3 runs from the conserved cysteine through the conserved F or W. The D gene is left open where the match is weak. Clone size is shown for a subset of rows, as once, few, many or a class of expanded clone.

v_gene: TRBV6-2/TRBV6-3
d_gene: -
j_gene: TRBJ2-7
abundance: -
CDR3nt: TGTGCCAGCAGTTACGAGGCGGCGGCCTACGAGCAGTACTTC
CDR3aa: CASSYEAAAYEQYF

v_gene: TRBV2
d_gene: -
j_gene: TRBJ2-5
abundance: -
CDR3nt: TGTGCCAGCAGGGCCGGGACACATAACCTTCAAGAGACCCAGTACTTC
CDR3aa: CASRAGTHNLQETQYF

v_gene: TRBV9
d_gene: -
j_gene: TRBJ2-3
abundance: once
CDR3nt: TGTGCCAGCAGCGTAGCCCCTCGGACAGATACGCAGTATTTT
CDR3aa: CASSVAPRTDTQYF

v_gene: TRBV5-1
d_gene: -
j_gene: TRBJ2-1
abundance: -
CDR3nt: TGCGCCAGCAGCTGGTCACTAGCTCTGGATGAGCAGTTCTTC
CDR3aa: CASSWSLALDEQFF

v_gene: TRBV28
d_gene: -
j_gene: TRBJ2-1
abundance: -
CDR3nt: TGTGCCAGCAGTCCCTCGGGGGAGCAGTTCTTC
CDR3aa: CASSPSGEQFF

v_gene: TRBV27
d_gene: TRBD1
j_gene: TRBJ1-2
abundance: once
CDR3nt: TGTGCCAGCAGTTCACAGGGGGCAGGTGGCTACACCTTC
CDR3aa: CASSSQGAGGYTF

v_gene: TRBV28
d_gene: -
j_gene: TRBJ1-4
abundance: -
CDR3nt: TGTGCCAGCAGTCCCCACGAGGGAGGGAATGAAAAACTGTTTTTT
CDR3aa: CASSPHEGGNEKLFF

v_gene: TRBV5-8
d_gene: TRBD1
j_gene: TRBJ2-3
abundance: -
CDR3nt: TGTGCCAGCAGCCATGGGACAGTGAGCACAGATACGCAGTATTTT
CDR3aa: CASSHGTVSTDTQYF

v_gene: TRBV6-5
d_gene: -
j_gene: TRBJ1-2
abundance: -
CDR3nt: TGTGCCAGCAGGTCTGCGGGGGCTAACTATGGCTACACCTTC
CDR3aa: CASRSAGANYGYTF

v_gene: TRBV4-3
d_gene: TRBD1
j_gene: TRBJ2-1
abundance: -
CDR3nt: TGCGCCAGCAGCCAACTTGCCGGGACAGGGAACTACAATGAGCAGTTCTTC
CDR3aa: CASSQLAGTGNYNEQFF

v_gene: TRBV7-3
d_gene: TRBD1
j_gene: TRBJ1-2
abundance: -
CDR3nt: TGTGCCAGCAGCTTAGGGGACAGGGAACCGGATGGCTACACCTTC
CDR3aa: CASSLGDREPDGYTF